The entry below describes one T cell receptor (beta chain). The sample originates from a study of blood T cell repertoires in COVID-19. Turning to the study itself: Acute-phase and convalescent COVID-19 samples originated in the United States, Italy and Spain. In each case, the material was cDNA or gDNA derived from T cells, B-cell-depleted T cells, or PBMCs.

Original analysis: Counts of nucleated cells, estimated from reference gene primer amplification, were obtained. Assay: immunoSEQ multiplex PCR; the TCRdb copy retains only in-frame clones and omits some. V, J and clone size were drawn from that table, and D and trimming were deduced from the DNA. The sample holds about 210,000 clones, 70% to 90% seen once. The specimen was peripheral blood. This sequence was found in a woman in her 40s with acute or convalescent COVID-19.

The CDR3 nucleotides are TGTGCCAGCTCCACCGGGCGGGGGGGCAGAGGGGAGACCCAGTACTTC. It yields the protein CASSTGRGGRGETQYF. This sequence joins TRBV2 and TRBJ2-5; 9 bases align to TRBD2. The germline V gene has CDR1 SNHLY and CDR2 FYNNEI. This CDR3 spans 16 amino acids. V lost 8 bases, J lost 5 bases, and 15 bases stayed unmatched.